The 22 T cell receptor beta chains reported below all come from one sample, sequenced in a study of blood T cell repertoires in COVID-19. This table comes from immunoSEQ multiplex PCR, and its TCRdb copy is limited to in-frame clones, with some not included. The table lists 150,000 to 200,000 clones, about 84% of them singletons. Sequencing input: PBMCs or T cells enriched from blood (not recorded which). The source is a middle-aged man who had recovered from COVID-19.

This chain uses TRBV11-2 with TRBJ2-2; 7 bases map to TRBD1. With 3 bases clipped from V and 6 bases from J, the junction kept 4 bases outside the gene matches. The CDR3 runs 14 residues. Germline loops: CDR1 SGHAT, CDR2 FQNNGV. CDR3: CASSLIQGAGELFF. The CDR3 DNA reads TGTGCCAGCAGCTTGATTCAGGGGGCCGGGGAGCTGTTTTTT.

V and J are TRBV10-3 and TRBJ1-5; tentatively, D is TRBD1 (5 bases). The CDR3 length is 13 residues. Trimming left V 3 bases short and J 7 bases short, with 10 bases between. CDR1 ENHRY and CDR2 SYGVKD come from the germline V gene. The CDR3 DNA is TGTGCCATCAGTGACAGGGTAGGACAGCCCCAGCATTTT. Its translation is CAISDRVGQPQHF.

The V and J genes are TRBV5-1 and TRBJ2-7; D possibly corresponds to TRBD2 (7 bases). The V end lost 0 bases, the J end lost 0 bases, and 10 bases lay between the germline ends. Germline CDR1 reads SGHRS; CDR2 reads YFSETQ. The CDR3 has 15 amino acids. The CDR3 region has the DNA TGCGCCAGCAGCTTGGCCGGGGGGCGCTCCTACGAGCAGTACTTC. Its translation: CASSLAGGRSYEQYF.

The genes are TRBV5-1 and TRBJ2-5, with TRBD1 matching 7 bases. J was trimmed by 1 base and V by 3 bases; bases with no gene match: 9. Germline V gene lookup returns CDR1 SGHRS and CDR2 YFSETQ. This CDR3 has 16 residues. The CDR3 DNA reads TGCGCCAGCAGCTCTCCGGGACAGACTATCCAAGAGACCCAGTACTTC. It specifies CASSSPGQTIQETQYF. The full variable domain, its missing parts supplied by reference TRBV5-1 and TRBJ2-5, is KAGVTQTPRYLIKTRGQQVTLSCSPISGHRSVSWYQQTPGQGLQFLFEYFSETQRNKGNFPGRFSGRQFSNSRSEMNVSTLELGDSALYLCASSSPGQTIQETQYFGPGTRLLVL.

The chain uses TRBV11-2 and TRBJ2-2; D not certain. V dropped 5 bases and J dropped 4 bases, with 5 bases sitting between them. Germline V gene data show CDR1 as SGHAT and CDR2 as FQNNGV. The CDR3 totals 12 residues. CDR3 sequence: CASSRSTGELFF. The CDR3 DNA reads as TGTGCCAGCAGCCGGTCCACCGGGGAGCTGTTTTTT. The variable domain in full, completed from reference TRBV11-2 and TRBJ2-2, reads EAGVAQSPRYKIIEKRQSVAFWCNPISGHATLYWYQQILGQGPKLLIQFQNNGVVDDSQLPKDRFSAERLKGVDSTLKIQPAKLEDSAVYLCASSRSTGELFFGEGSRLTVL.

This chain links TRBV5-6 with TRBJ2-2, with 8 positions matching TRBD2. The germline V gene encodes CDR1 SGHDT and CDR2 YYEEEE. This CDR3 is built from 15 residues. V lost 6 bases and J lost 4; bases outside the gene matches: 8. CDR3 amino acids: CASTERGRFTGELFF. The CDR3 nucleotides read TGTGCCAGCACCGAGCGGGGGCGGTTCACCGGGGAGCTGTTTTTT.

This clone was detected only once. The J gene is TRBJ2-7, the V gene TRBV30, with D possibly being TRBD2 (7 bases). Trimming pared 0 bases from V and 1 base from J, leaving 16 bases between. Germline values: CDR1 GTSNPN, CDR2 SVGIG (reference sequence). This CDR3 region has 16 residues. The CDR3 loop is CAWSVPGGAESYEQYF. The CDR3 DNA is TGTGCCTGGAGTGTACCTGGGGGGGCAGAATCCTACGAGCAGTACTTC.

This chain joins TRBV5-4 and TRBJ2-3; D call uncertain. Trimming shortened V by 0 bases and J by 2 bases, and 10 bases separated the two germline ends. Per the germline V gene, CDR1 is SGHNT and CDR2 is YYREEE (reference sequence). The CDR3 is made up of 15 amino acids. CDR3 in DNA: TGTGCCAGCAGCTTGGAACAGAAGCCCACAGATACGCAGTATTTT. Amino acids: CASSLEQKPTDTQYF.

The rearrangement links TRBV27 to TRBJ2-5, with 8 nucleotides matching TRBD1. V dropped 5 bases and J dropped 2; count of bases not matched to a gene: 13. The CDR3 length is 17 residues. Per the germline V gene, CDR1 is MNHEY and CDR2 is SMNVEV (reference sequence). The CDR3 region has the DNA TGTGCCAGCAGTAGGAAACCCTCCGGGACAGGTCAAGAGACCCAGTACTTC. Protein sequence: CASSRKPSGTGQETQYF.

The chain recombines TRBV30 with TRBJ1-1, with 9 bases aligning to TRBD1. The CDR3 totals 16 residues. Looked up from germline, CDR1 is GTSNPN and CDR2 is SVGIG (reference sequence). V shed 4 bases and J 2 bases; nucleotides not matched to a gene: 11. CDR3 loop: CAWTKRGTGQNTEAFF. As DNA, the CDR3 is TGTGCCTGGACAAAACGGGGGACAGGGCAAAACACTGAAGCTTTCTTT.

The chain couples TRBV6-4 to TRBJ2-7; D uncertain. This CDR3 has 13 amino acids. Germline-derived CDR1 and CDR2 are MRHNA and SNTAGT. The V end was cut by 6 bases, the J end by 1 base, with 10 bases between. CDR3 bases: TGTGCCAGCAGAATGACGGGTTCCTACGAGCAGTACGTC. Translating gives CASRMTGSYEQYV.

The gene calls are TRBV3-1 (or the pseudogene TRBV3-2) and TRBJ2-3; TRBD2 might be the D (6 bases). This CDR3 region has 17 residues. Germline CDR1 reads LGHDT; CDR2 reads YNNKEL (reference sequence). V lost 4 bases and J lost 1, with 18 bases in between. CDR3 sequence: CASSLRARGTGTDTQYF. The CDR3 region has the DNA TGTGCCAGCAGCCTAAGGGCCCGGGGGACTGGCACAGATACGCAGTATTTT.

The chain joins TRBV30 to TRBJ2-6; a possible D gene is TRBD2 (6 bases). Germline assignment: CDR1 GTSNPN and CDR2 SVGIG (reference sequence). V gave up 2 bases and J gave up 0 bases, with 8 bases separating them. The CDR3 is 15 residues long. The CDR3 sequence is CAWSHGSSGANVLTF. Here the CDR3 DNA reads TGTGCCTGGAGTCACGGGAGCTCTGGGGCCAACGTCCTGACTTTC.

The chain is built from TRBV5-5 and TRBJ1-6; 10 bases match TRBD1. Germline loops: CDR1 SGHKS, CDR2 YYEKEE (reference sequence). Unmatched junction bases numbered 7, after V lost 6 bases and J lost 10 bases. There are 14 residues in the CDR3. CDR3 nucleotide sequence: TGTGCCAGCACTCTGACAGGGGGCGAATCACCCCTCCACTTT. It codes for CASTLTGGESPLHF.

In its sample, this clone was seen once. J is TRBJ1-1 and V is TRBV7-2, with TRBD1 matching over 7 bases. V trimming: 6 bases; J trimming: 0 bases; junction bases outside the gene matches: 7. CDR3 size: 15 residues. Germline CDR1 is SGHTA and CDR2 is FQGNSA. The CDR3, as DNA: TGTGCCAGCAGTCTACTGGGACAGATGAACACTGAAGCTTTCTTT. It encodes CASSLLGQMNTEAFF.

The chain recombines TRBV4-1 with TRBJ2-3; possibly TRBD2 for D (6 bases). Looked up from germline, CDR1 is MGHRA and CDR2 is YSYEKL. There are 16 residues in the CDR3. V gave up 0 bases and J gave up 2 bases, with 12 bases separating them. The CDR3 coding sequence is TGCGCCAGCAGCCAAGAAGTCCTAGCGAACACAGATACGCAGTATTTT. This encodes CASSQEVLANTDTQYF.

The chain joins TRBV11-2 to TRBJ1-2, with TRBD1 matching 8 bases. The length of the CDR3 is 15 residues. The J segment lost 8 bases and the V segment lost 5 bases, leaving 13 bases of the junction unmatched. Per germline, CDR1 SGHAT and CDR2 FQNNGV. CDR3 residues: CASSQDRDRGGGYTF. In nucleotides, the CDR3 is TGTGCCAGCAGCCAGGACAGGGATAGGGGAGGGGGCTACACCTTC.

The chain has TRBV19 and TRBJ1-2, with TRBD1 matching over 7 bases. Looked up from germline, CDR1 is LNHDA and CDR2 is SQIVND (reference sequence). Losses at the gene ends were 10 bases for V and 0 bases for J; bases not matched to a gene: 17. The CDR3 is 17 amino acids. CDR3 nucleotide sequence: TGTGCCACCGCGACTCTAGGAAGGGACAGCTCTAACTATGGCTACACCTTC. Translated, it gives CATATLGRDSSNYGYTF.

The chain joins TRBV15 to TRBJ1-1; D is possibly TRBD1 (6 bases). CDR1 is LNHNV and CDR2 is YYDKDF in the germline V gene (reference sequence). V shed 1 base and J shed 5 bases, with 17 bases lying between them. CDR3 size: 16 residues. The CDR3 DNA reads as TGTGCCACCAGCAGAGGGGGGGCGGGGGGGAGGACTGAAGCTTTCTTT. Its translation is CATSRGGAGGRTEAFF.

The chain carries TRBV7-6 and TRBJ2-7; no firm D call. The CDR3 runs 13 residues. Per the germline V gene, CDR1 is SGHVS and CDR2 is FNYEAQ. V was trimmed by 8 bases and J by 6 bases, leaving 17 bases between them. The CDR3 DNA is TGTGCCAGCCACTATCGTTCCCCGATCGAGCAGTACGTC. Encoded protein: CASHYRSPIEQYV.

The genes are TRBV18 and TRBJ1-6, with TRBD1 matching over 8 bases. Losses at the gene ends were 2 bases for V and 6 bases for J; bases not matched to a gene: 3. This CDR3 contains 15 residues. The V gene's germline CDR1 is KGHSH and CDR2 LQKENI. Here the CDR3 reads CASSPTGQGNSPLHF. The CDR3 DNA is TGTGCCAGCTCACCAACTGGACAGGGTAATTCACCCCTCCACTTT.

The chain carries TRBV7-2 and TRBJ2-3; 10 bases line up with TRBD2. The CDR3 spans 15 residues. Losses at the gene ends were 11 bases for V and 3 bases for J; bases not matched to a gene: 11. Per germline, CDR1 SGHTA and CDR2 FQGNSA. CDR3 DNA sequence: TGTGCCCCCGCGGTAGCGGGGGGCGGGACAGATACGCAGTATTTT. It is translated as CAPAVAGGGTDTQYF.